The 19 T cell receptor beta chains below were found in one sample sequenced in a study of blood T cell repertoires in COVID-19. Clones were sequenced by immunoSEQ multiplex PCR, and TCRdb holds only the in-frame ones, with some missing. The table lists about 110,000 clones, more than 80% of them singletons. The sequenced sample consisted of peripheral blood. These TCRs come from a woman aged 55-70 years with COVID-19, enrolled during active disease.

This chain joins TRBV19 and TRBJ1-1, with 9 positions matching TRBD1. From germline, CDR1 is LNHDA and CDR2 SQIVND (reference sequence). CDR3 size: 14 residues. Trimming at V came to 7 bases and at J to 2 bases, leaving 5 bases not matched to a gene. Written as DNA, the CDR3 is TGTGCCAGTACCAAGGACAGGGGAAACACTGAAGCTTTCTTT. As protein: CASTKDRGNTEAFF. The full variable domain, with the rest looked up from reference TRBV19 and TRBJ1-1, is DGGITQSPKYLFRKEGQNVTLSCEQNLNHDAMYWYRQDPGQGLRLIYYSQIVNDFQKGDIAEGYSVSREKKESFPLTVTSAQKNPTAFYLCASTKDRGNTEAFFGQGTRLTVV.

CDR3 sequence: CASSPFQGADTQYF. CDR3 sequence (DNA): TGTGCCAGCTCACCATTCCAGGGGGCCGATACGCAGTATTTT. V is TRBV18 and J is TRBJ2-3, with 8 bases fitting TRBD1. This CDR3 region has 14 residues. From germline, CDR1 is KGHSH and CDR2 LQKENI. V shed 2 bases and J 6 bases; nucleotides not matched to a gene: 4.

In its sample, this clone was seen a few times. The chain carries TRBV16 and TRBJ1-2; D is perhaps TRBD1 (6 bases). The V end was cut by 4 bases, the J end by 0 bases, with 15 bases between. The germline CDR1 and CDR2 sequences are KGHSY and FQNENV. The CDR3 sequence is 16 residues long. The CDR3, as DNA: TGTGCCAGCAGCCCCCGGGACACATACTCTAACTATGGCTACACCTTC. It translates to CASSPRDTYSNYGYTF.

V usage is TRBV10-3 and J usage is TRBJ1-1; 7 bases agree with TRBD1. The V segment lost 7 bases and the J segment 0 bases; nucleotides outside the gene matches: 2. CDR1 and CDR2 (germline): ENHRY, SYGVKD. There are 13 residues in the CDR3. The CDR3 sequence is CAIKGQMNTEAFF. The CDR3 DNA reads as TGTGCCATCAAGGGACAGATGAACACTGAAGCTTTCTTT.

This clone occurred a few times. J is TRBJ2-2 and V is TRBV6-1, with a weak D call TRBD1 (6 bases). CDR3 length equals 15 residues. CDR1 is MNHNS and CDR2 is SASEGT in the germline V gene. V lost 7 bases and J 1 base, leaving 13 bases between the germline ends. CDR3 protein: CASTRGRGNTGELFF. As DNA, the CDR3 is TGTGCCAGCACCCGGGGCAGGGGGAACACCGGGGAGCTGTTTTTT.

About this clone: One end of the junction does not line up with germline, which may come from a read error. The chain joins TRBV7-7 to TRBJ2-1; 7 nucleotides align to TRBD1. Germline lookup yields CDR1 SSHAT and CDR2 FNYEAQ (reference sequence). The length of the CDR3 is 13 residues. CDR3 DNA: TGTGCTAGCAGTCAGGACAGGAACAATGAGCAGTTCTTC. It codes for CASSQDRNNEQFF.

This rearrangement joins TRBV19 to TRBJ1-1, with D hard to call. The CDR3 extends over 17 amino acids. Trimming left V 0 bases short and J 1 base short, with 15 bases between. Looked up from germline, CDR1 is LNHDA and CDR2 is SQIVND (reference sequence). The CDR3 sequence is CASSIDQEKPGNTEAFF. In nucleotides, the CDR3 is TGTGCCAGTAGTATAGATCAAGAAAAACCGGGGAACACTGAAGCTTTCTTT.

The gene calls are TRBV6-5 and TRBJ2-2; 8 positions agree with TRBD1. The J segment lost 7 bases and the V segment lost 2 bases, leaving 9 bases of the junction unmatched. Germline V gives CDR1 MNHEY, CDR2 SVGAGI. The CDR3 is made up of 16 amino acids. CDR3 sequence (DNA): TGTGCCAGCAGTTACCAGGGCCCCGGGACAGGCGGGGAGCTGTTTTTT. Encoded protein: CASSYQGPGTGGELFF.

The chain employs TRBV5-1 and TRBJ2-3, with 9 bases that match TRBD1. The trim removed 2 bases at V and 2 bases at J, leaving 3 bases unmatched. There are 15 residues in the CDR3. CDR1 is SGHRS and CDR2 is YFSETQ in the germline V gene. The CDR3 is CASSLGDRVTDTQYF. Here the CDR3 DNA reads TGCGCCAGCAGCTTAGGGGACAGGGTCACAGATACGCAGTATTTT.

J is TRBJ1-4 and V is TRBV5-6, with D maybe TRBD1 (6 bases). There are 14 residues in the CDR3. Germline CDR1 and CDR2: SGHDT and YYEEEE. The V end lost 1 base, the J end lost 8 bases, and 12 bases lay between the germline ends. For the CDR3, the DNA is TGTGCCAGCAGCTTGTACAGGGTAGGAGAAAAACTGTTTTTT. Translating it yields CASSLYRVGEKLFF.

This chain uses TRBV7-3 with TRBJ2-2; D is perhaps TRBD2 (6 bases). With 3 bases removed from V and 4 bases from J, the gap between germline ends came to 12 bases. The germline CDR1 and CDR2 sequences are SGHTA and FQGTGA. The CDR3 consists of 15 residues. The CDR3 spells CASSFGGGGTGELFF. As DNA, the CDR3 is TGTGCCAGCAGCTTCGGTGGGGGAGGCACCGGGGAGCTGTTTTTT.

This chain uses TRBV7-3 with TRBJ2-2; 8 bases align to TRBD1. J was trimmed by 4 bases and V by 4 bases; bases with no gene match: 8. Per germline, CDR1 SGHTA and CDR2 FQGTGA. The CDR3 has 16 residues. The CDR3 DNA reads TGTGCCAGCAGCTCCTACCAGGGGGCGACCACCGGGGAGCTGTTTTTT. This translates into CASSSYQGATTGELFF.

In this sample, this clone turned up a few times. The chain joins TRBV5-1 to TRBJ1-1; D is unresolved. CDR1 and CDR2 from the germline V gene are SGHRS and YFSETQ. Trimming shortened V by 1 base and J by 0 bases, and 7 bases separated the two germline ends. The CDR3 extends over 14 amino acids. The DNA of the CDR3 is TGCGCCAGCAGCTTGTTCAACTTGAACACTGAAGCTTTCTTT. Translation: CASSLFNLNTEAFF.

CDR3 DNA sequence: TGTGCCAGCAGTCGGTTGGGCGCAGGGGGATCCTACGAGCAGTACTTC. Amino acids: CASSRLGAGGSYEQYF. The chain carries TRBV7-9 and TRBJ2-7; TRBD1 agrees at 7 bases. J was trimmed by 1 base and V by 6 bases; bases with no gene match: 12. This CDR3 contains 16 residues. CDR1 SEHNR and CDR2 FQNEAQ come from the germline V gene (reference sequence).

This clone was seen a few times. The chain joins TRBV6-4 to TRBJ2-3; 9 bases align to TRBD1. Looked up from germline, CDR1 is MRHNA and CDR2 is SNTAGT. The J segment lost 5 bases and the V segment lost 6 bases, leaving 3 bases of the junction unmatched. The CDR3 is 13 amino acids. The CDR3 loop reads CASRGQGRDTQYF. DNA for the CDR3: TGTGCCAGCAGGGGACAGGGAAGAGATACGCAGTATTTT.

The chain uses TRBV18 and TRBJ1-1; a weak D match, TRBD1 (5 bases). The CDR3 has 13 amino acids. Trimming took off 10 bases at V and 4 bases at J, with 16 bases between the two ends. Germline CDR1 is KGHSH and CDR2 is LQKENI. The CDR3 here is CATYRGEGTEAFF. DNA of the CDR3: TGTGCCACTTATCGAGGGGAGGGCACTGAAGCTTTCTTT.

The rearrangement links TRBV10-3 to TRBJ2-5; 10 bases line up with TRBD1. Germline values: CDR1 ENHRY, CDR2 SYGVKD. V was clipped by 5 bases and J by 2 bases; unmatched bases: 5. The CDR3 runs 15 residues. This CDR3 is CAISRGQGSQETQYF. In DNA, the CDR3 is TGTGCCATCAGTAGGGGACAGGGGTCTCAAGAGACCCAGTACTTC.

The CDR3 sequence is CASSYSPSGGYEQYF. The CDR3 DNA is TGTGCCAGCAGTTACTCGCCTAGCGGAGGCTACGAGCAGTACTTC. The chain is built from TRBV6-5 and TRBJ2-7; 7 bases align to TRBD2. V was clipped by 0 bases and J by 3 bases; unmatched bases: 5. The germline V gene encodes CDR1 MNHEY and CDR2 SVGAGI. The CDR3 is 15 amino acids.

The rearrangement joins TRBV5-5 to TRBJ1-2; 8 bases match TRBD1. The CDR3 is made up of 16 amino acids. J was trimmed by 0 bases and V by 3 bases; bases with no gene match: 7. Germline-derived CDR1 and CDR2 are SGHKS and YYEKEE (reference sequence). This CDR3 is CASSSDREGPNYGYTF. The CDR3 nucleotides read TGTGCCAGCAGCTCGGACAGGGAAGGGCCTAACTATGGCTACACCTTC.